This record looks at one T cell receptor (beta chain) sequence and its context. Antigen specificity is unknown. This record comes from a study of shared clonotypes between healthy human individuals. Sequencing was performed with immunoSEQ multiplex PCR; in TCRdb, only in-frame clones are kept and a portion is missing. The data contain under 1,100,000 clones, 65% to 80% of them seen just once; the ten biggest clones take up around 1.5%. The donor population consisted of healthy HIV-negative adults with no recent acute infections or vaccinations. Naive CD4+ cells were CD45RA-selected; the remaining cells were memory. Study results and limitations: Memory subsets generally showed lower estimated richness than naive subsets.

V dropped 0 bases and J dropped 5 bases, with 5 bases sitting between them. This CDR3 region has 11 residues. Germline lookup yields CDR1 GTSNPN and CDR2 SVGIG (reference sequence). The J gene is TRBJ2-7, the V gene TRBV30; D remains unclear. The source of this sequence is a young man in good health. The sample comprised memory CD4+ T cells sorted from blood. Subset: CD45RA-negative fraction. The CDR3, as DNA: TGTGCCTGGAGTGTGGAAGACGAGCAGTACTTC. This translates into CAWSVEDEQYF.